The present entry profiles one T cell receptor (beta chain) with its context. The junction shows a germline mismatch at one end, possibly a read error. The sample originates from a study of tumor-infiltrating lymphocytes in primary liver carcinoma. Priming with a constant-region primer yielded TCR beta cDNA from around 0.45 ug total RNA. Investigators got TCR beta libraries out of three nested multiplex PCR rounds, done with slightly modified ARM-PCR. The first two PCR rounds, roughly 9 cycles each, used TRBV1-TRBV30 forward primers and a C-beta reverse primer. MiXCR was run by TCRdb on the multiplex PCR reads, yielding one entry per CDR3 protein. Of 80,000 or so distinct CDR3 sequences in the sample, about 64% were seen once. This CDR3 comprises 15 residues. CDR1 is SGHRS, CDR2 YFSETQ, per germline. Unsorted bulk tissue, about 18-31 mg of it, served as the source for co-extraction of RNA and DNA. By surgical resection, the patients were treated for their primary liver carcinoma.

The sample consisted of liver tumor tissue from sampling region 4. Specified subset: tumor region T4, right-lateral pole. The chain has TRBV5-1 and TRBJ2-1; weak D call: TRBD1 (5 bases). This TCR was sampled from a woman aged 55-69 years with primary liver carcinoma and hepatitis B virus infection. The CDR3 coding sequence is TGCTCCAGCAGCATCACTGACAGACCCTACAATGAGCAGTTCTTC. This encodes CSSSITDRPYNEQFF.